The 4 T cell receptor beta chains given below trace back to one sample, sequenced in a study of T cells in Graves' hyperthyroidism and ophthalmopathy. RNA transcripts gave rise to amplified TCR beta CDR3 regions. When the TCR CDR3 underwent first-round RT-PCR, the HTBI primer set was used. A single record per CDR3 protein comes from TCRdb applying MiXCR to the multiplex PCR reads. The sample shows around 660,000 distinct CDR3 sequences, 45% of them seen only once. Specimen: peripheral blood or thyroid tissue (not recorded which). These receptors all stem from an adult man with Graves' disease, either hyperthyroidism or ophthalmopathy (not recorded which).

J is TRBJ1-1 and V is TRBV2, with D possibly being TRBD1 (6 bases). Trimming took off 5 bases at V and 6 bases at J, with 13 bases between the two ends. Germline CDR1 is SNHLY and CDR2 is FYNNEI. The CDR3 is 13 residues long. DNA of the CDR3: TGTGCCAGCAGTTTCGTCCCAGGGGCTGAAGCTTTCTTT. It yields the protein CASSFVPGAEAFF.

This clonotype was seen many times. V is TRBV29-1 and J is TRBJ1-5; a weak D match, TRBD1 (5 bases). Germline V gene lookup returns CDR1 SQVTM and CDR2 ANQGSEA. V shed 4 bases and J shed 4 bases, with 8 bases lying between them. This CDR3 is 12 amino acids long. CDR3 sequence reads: CSVAAGNQPQHF. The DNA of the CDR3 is TGCAGCGTTGCGGCAGGGAATCAGCCCCAGCATTTT.

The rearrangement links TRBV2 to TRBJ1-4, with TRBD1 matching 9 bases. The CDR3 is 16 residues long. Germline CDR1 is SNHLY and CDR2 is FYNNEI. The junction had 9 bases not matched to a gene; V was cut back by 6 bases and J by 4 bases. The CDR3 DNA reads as TGTGCCAGCAGCTTAGGCGACAGGGGGATTAATGAAAAACTGTTTTTT. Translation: CASSLGDRGINEKLFF.

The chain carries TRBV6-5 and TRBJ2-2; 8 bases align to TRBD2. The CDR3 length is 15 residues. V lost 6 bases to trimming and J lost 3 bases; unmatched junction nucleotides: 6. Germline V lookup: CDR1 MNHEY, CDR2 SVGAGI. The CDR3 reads CASSLPSGHTGELFF. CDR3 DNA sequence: TGTGCCAGCAGCTTACCTAGCGGGCACACCGGGGAGCTGTTTTTT.